This TCR beta chain stems from a study of blood T cell repertoires in COVID-19. Whole-study context: Spain, Italy and the United States supplied samples that represented acute and convalescent COVID-19. Sources were T cells, B-cell-depleted T cells, or PBMCs; the material itself was cDNA or gDNA.

In the original workflow: Reference gene primer amplification gave nucleated cell count estimates. The protocol was immunoSEQ multiplex PCR, while the TCRdb copy is restricted to in-frame clones and leaves out a portion. V, J and clone size derive from that table, while D and trimming were established from the DNA sequence. This sample has tens of thousands of clones, with more than 85% found just once. With 2 bases removed from V and 2 bases from J, the gap between germline ends came to 10 bases. Germline assignment: CDR1 SGHAT and CDR2 FQDESV (reference sequence). The CDR3 consists of 15 residues. This clonotype originated in a man aged 60 to 69 with active or convalescent COVID-19. The source material was peripheral blood. The genes are TRBV11-1 and TRBJ2-1; TRBD1 might be the D (5 bases). CDR3 coding DNA: TGTGCCAGCAGCTTAAACCAGGGCACCTACAATGAGCAGTTCTTC. Translation gives CASSLNQGTYNEQFF.